This is a list of T cell receptor beta chains from one sample in a study of radiation and T cells in renal cell carcinoma. TCRdb's copy holds only in-frame clones and misses some; the assay was immunoSEQ multiplex PCR. The table shows 100,000 to 150,000 clones, with around 80% occurring only once. The sequencing used blood, collected from a patient whose treatment included radiotherapy and nephrectomy. The receptors were sampled from an older woman with renal cell carcinoma. Each CDR3 is given with its conserved first and last residue. D genes are given only for firm matches. The size entry is marked missing in some rows and otherwise reads once, few, many or a size class.

cdr3_aa | cdr3_nt | d_call | v_call | clone_size | j_call
CASNPGKSNTEAFF | TGTGCCAGCAACCCGGGGAAGTCAAACACTGAAGCTTTCTTT | . | TRBV28 | . | TRBJ1-1
CASSLGPDRRHGNTIYF | TGCGCCAGCAGCTTGGGTCCGGACAGGAGACATGGAAACACCATATATTTT | TRBD1 | TRBV5-1 | once | TRBJ1-3
CASSRPIYRIGSNEKLFF | TGTGCCAGCAGCCGACCGATCTACAGGATCGGTTCTAATGAAAAACTGTTTTTT | . | TRBV7-6 | . | TRBJ1-4
CASSAGAGVNYGYTF | TGTGCCAGCAGTGCTGGGGCAGGGGTAAACTATGGCTACACCTTC | . | TRBV25-1 | . | TRBJ1-2
CASSQAVNYGYTF | TGCGCCAGCAGTCAAGCGGTTAACTATGGCTACACCTTC | . | TRBV23-1 | . | TRBJ1-2
CASSVTSSEEQYF | TGTGCCAGCAGCGTTACGAGCTCGGAGGAGCAGTACTTC | . | TRBV9 | . | TRBJ2-7
CASSWRTGGPGELFF | TGTGCCAGTAGTTGGCGGACAGGGGGCCCCGGGGAGCTGTTTTTT | TRBD1 | TRBV19 | . | TRBJ2-2
CASSQGTGTYEQYF | TGCGCCAGCAGCCAAGGGACAGGTACCTACGAGCAGTACTTC | TRBD1 | TRBV4-1 | . | TRBJ2-7
CASSGPRPDGYTF | TGTGCCAGCAGCGGGCCCAGGCCGGATGGCTACACCTTC | . | TRBV21-1 | . | TRBJ1-2
CASSPGTPNTEAFF | TGTGCCAGCAGCCCCGGGACGCCGAACACTGAAGCTTTCTTT | . | TRBV7-9 | . | TRBJ1-1
CASSAGPAVYEQYF | TGTGCCAGCAGCGCAGGGCCCGCCGTCTACGAGCAGTACTTC | . | TRBV28 | once | TRBJ2-7
CASGTGGADTQYF | TGTGCAAGCGGTACAGGGGGCGCAGATACGCAGTATTTT | TRBD1 | TRBV7-3 | . | TRBJ2-3
CASRQRGGETDTQYF | TGTGCCAGCAGGCAGCGGGGGGGCGAGACAGATACGCAGTATTTT | TRBD2 | TRBV2 | . | TRBJ2-3
CASSSSHYEQYF | TGTGCCAGTAGCTCGTCCCACTACGAGCAGTACTTC | . | TRBV19 | . | TRBJ2-7
CASSLQGNGNQPQHF | TGTGCCAGCAGCTTACAGGGGAATGGCAATCAGCCCCAGCATTTT | . | TRBV7-2 | . | TRBJ1-5
CASSLVGGRDTQYF | TGTGCCAGCAGTTTAGTCGGAGGGAGGGATACGCAGTATTTT | . | TRBV28 | . | TRBJ2-3
CASSVNRPGTLPYNEQFF | TGTGCCAGCAGCGTCAATAGACCCGGGACCCTCCCCTACAATGAGCAGTTCTTC | . | TRBV9 | . | TRBJ2-1
CASSLGLAGEKETQYF | TGTGCCAGCAGCTTAGGACTAGCGGGAGAAAAGGAGACCCAGTACTTC | TRBD2 | TRBV7-9 | once | TRBJ2-5